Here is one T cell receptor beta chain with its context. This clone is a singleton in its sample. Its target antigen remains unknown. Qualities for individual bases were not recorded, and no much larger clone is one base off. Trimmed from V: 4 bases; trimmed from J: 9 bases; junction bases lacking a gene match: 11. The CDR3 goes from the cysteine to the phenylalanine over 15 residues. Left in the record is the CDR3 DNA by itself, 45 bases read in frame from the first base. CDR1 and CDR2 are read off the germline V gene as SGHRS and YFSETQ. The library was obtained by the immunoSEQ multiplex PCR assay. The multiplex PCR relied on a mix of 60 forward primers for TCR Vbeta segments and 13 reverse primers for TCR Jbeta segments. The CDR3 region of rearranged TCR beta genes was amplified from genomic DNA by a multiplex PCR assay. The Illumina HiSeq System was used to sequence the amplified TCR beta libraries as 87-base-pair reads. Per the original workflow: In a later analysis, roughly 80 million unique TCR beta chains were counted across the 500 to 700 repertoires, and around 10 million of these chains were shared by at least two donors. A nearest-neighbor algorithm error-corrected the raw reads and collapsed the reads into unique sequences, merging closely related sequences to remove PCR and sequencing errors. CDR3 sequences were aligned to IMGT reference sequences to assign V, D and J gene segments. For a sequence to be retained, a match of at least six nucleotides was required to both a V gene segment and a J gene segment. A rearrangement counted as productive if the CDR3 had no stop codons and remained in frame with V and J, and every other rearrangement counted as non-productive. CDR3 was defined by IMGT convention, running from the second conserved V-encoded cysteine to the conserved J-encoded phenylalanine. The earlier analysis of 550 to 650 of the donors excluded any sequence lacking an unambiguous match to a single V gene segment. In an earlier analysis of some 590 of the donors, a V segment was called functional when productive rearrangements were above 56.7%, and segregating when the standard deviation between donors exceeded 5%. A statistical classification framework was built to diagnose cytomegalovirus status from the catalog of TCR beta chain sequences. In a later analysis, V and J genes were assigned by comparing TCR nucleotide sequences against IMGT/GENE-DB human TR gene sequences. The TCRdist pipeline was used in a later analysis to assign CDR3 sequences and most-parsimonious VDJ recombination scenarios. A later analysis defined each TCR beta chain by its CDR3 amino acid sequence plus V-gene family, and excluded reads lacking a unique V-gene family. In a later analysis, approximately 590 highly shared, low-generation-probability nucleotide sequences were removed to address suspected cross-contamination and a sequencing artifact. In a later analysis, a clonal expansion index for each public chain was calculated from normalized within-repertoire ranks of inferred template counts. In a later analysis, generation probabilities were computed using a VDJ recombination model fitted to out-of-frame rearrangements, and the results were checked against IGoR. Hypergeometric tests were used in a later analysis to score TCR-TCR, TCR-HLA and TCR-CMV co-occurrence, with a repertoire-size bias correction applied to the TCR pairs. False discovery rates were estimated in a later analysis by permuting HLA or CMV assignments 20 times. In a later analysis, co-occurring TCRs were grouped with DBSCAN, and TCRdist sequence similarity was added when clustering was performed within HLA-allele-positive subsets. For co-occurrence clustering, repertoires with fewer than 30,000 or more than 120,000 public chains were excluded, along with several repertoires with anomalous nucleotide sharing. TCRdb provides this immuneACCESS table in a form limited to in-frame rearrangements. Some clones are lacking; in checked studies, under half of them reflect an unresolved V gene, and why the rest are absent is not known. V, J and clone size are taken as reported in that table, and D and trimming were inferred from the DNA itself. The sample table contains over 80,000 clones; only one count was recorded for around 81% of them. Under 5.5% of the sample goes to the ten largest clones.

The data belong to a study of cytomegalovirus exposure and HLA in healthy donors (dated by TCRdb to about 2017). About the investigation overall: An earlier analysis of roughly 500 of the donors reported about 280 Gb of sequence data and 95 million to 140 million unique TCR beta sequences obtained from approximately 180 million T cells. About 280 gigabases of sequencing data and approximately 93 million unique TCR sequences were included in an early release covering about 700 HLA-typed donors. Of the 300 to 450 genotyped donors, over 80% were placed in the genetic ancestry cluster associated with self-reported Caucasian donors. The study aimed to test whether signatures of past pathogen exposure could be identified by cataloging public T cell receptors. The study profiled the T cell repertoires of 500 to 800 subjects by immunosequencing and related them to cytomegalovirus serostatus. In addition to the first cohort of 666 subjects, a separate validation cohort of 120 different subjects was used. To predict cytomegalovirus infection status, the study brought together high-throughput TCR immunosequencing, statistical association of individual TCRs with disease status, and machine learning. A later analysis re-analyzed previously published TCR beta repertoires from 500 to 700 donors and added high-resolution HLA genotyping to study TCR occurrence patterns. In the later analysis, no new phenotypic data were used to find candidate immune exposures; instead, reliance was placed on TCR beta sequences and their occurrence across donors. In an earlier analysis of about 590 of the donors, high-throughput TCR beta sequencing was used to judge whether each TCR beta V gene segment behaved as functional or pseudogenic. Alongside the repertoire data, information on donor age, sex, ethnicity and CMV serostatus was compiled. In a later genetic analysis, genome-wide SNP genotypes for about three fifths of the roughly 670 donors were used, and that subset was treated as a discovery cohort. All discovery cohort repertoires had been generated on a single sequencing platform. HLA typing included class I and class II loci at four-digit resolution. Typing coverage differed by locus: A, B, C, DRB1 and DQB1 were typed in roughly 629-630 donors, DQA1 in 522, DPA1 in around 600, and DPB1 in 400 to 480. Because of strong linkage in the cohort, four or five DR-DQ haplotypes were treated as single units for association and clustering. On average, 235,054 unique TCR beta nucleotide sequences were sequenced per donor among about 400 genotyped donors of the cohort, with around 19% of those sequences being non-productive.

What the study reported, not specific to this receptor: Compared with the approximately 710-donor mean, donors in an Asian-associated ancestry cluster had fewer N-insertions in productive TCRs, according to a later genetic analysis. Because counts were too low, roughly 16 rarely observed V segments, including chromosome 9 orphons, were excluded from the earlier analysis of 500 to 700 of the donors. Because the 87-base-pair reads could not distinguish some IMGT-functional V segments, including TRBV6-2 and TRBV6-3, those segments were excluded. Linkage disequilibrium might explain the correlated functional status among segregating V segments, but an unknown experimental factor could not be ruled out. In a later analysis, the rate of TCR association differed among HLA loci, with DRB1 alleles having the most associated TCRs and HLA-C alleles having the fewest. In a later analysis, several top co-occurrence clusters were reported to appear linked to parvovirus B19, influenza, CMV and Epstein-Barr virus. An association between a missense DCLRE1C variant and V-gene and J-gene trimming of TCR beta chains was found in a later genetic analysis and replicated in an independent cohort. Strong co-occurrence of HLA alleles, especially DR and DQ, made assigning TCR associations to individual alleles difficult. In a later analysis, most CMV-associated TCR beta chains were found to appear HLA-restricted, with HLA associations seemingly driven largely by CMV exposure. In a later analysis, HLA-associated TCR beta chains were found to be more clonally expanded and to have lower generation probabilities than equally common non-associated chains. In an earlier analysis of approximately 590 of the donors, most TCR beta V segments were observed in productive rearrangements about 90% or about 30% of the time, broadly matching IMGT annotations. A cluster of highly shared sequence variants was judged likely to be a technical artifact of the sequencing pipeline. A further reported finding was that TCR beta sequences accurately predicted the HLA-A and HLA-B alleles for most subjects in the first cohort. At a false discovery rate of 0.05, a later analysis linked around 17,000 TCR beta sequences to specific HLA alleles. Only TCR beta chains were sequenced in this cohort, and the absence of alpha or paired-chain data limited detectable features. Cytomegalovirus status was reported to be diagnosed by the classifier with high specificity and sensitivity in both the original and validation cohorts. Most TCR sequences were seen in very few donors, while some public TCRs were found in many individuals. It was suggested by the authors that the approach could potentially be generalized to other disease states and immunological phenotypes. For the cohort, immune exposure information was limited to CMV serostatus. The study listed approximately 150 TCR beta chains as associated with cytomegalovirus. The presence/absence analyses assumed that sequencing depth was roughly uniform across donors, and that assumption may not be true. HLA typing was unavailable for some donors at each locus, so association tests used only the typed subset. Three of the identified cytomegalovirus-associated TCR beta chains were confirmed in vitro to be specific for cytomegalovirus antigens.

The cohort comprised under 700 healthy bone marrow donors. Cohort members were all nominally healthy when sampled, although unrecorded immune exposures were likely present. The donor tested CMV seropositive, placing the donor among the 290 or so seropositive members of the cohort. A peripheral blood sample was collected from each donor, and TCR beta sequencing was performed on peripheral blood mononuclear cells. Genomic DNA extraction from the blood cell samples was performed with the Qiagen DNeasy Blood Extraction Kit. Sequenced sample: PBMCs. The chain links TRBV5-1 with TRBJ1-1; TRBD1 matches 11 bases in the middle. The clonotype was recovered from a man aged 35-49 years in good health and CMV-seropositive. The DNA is TGCGCCAGCAGCGTGCCACCGGGACAGGGGGGTCAAGCTTTCTTT. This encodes CASSVPPGQGGQAFF. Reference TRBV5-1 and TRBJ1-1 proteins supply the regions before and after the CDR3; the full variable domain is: KAGVTQTPRYLIKTRGQQVTLSCSPISGHRSVSWYQQTPGQGLQFLFEYFSETQRNKGNFPGRFSGRQFSNSRSEMNVSTLELGDSALYLCASSVPPGQGGQAFFGQGTRLTVV.